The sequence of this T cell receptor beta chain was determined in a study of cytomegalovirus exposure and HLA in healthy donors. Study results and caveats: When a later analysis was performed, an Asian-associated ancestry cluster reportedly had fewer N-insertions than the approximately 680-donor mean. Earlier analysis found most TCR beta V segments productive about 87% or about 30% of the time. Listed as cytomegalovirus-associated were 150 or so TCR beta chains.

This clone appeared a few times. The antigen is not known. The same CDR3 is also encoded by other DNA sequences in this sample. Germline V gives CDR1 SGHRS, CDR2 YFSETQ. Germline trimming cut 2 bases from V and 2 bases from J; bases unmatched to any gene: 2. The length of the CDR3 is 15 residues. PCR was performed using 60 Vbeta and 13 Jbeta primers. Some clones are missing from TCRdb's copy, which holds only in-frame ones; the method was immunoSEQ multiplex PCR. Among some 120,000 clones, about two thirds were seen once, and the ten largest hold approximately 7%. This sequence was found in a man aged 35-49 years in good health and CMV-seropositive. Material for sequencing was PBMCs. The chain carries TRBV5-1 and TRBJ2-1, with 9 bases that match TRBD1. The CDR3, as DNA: TGCGCCAGCAGCTTTGGGACAGGGCCCTACAATGAGCAGTTCTTC. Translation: CASSFGTGPYNEQFF.